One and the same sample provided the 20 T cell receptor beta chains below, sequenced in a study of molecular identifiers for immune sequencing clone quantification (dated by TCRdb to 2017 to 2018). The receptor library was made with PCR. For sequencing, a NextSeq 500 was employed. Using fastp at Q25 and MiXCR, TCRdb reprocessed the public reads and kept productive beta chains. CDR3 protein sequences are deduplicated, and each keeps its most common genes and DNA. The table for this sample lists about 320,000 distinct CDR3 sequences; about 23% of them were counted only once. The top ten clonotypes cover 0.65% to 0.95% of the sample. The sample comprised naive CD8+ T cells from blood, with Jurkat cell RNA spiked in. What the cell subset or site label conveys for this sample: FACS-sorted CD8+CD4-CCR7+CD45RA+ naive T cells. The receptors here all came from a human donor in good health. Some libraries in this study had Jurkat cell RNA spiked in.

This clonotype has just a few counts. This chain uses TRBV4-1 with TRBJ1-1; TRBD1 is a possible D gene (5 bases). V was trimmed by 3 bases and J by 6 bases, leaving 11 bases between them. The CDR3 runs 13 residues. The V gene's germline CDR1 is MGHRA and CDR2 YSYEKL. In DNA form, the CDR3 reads TGCGCCAGCAGCCACGACAGAGGGTCTGAAGCTTTCTTT. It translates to CASSHDRGSEAFF.

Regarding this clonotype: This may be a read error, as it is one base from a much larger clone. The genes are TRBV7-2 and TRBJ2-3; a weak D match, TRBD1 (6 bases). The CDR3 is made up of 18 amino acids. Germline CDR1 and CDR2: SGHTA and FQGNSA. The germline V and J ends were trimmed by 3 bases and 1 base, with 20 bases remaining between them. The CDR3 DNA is TGTGCCAGCAGCTTGGAGCTTACAGGGAACGTCGGCACAGATACGCAGTATTTT. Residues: CASSLELTGNVGTDTQYF. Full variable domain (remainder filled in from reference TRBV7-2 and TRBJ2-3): GAGVSQSPSNKVTEKGKDVELRCDPISGHTALYWYRQSLGQGLEFLIYFQGNSAPDKSGLPSDRFSAERTGGSVSTLTIQRTQQEDSAVYLCASSLELTGNVGTDTQYFGPGTRLTVL.

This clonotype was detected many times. CDR3 in DNA: TGTGCCAGCAGTCGACAGGGGGCGAGTACTGAAGCTTTCTTT. Encoded protein: CASSRQGASTEAFF. V is TRBV28 and J is TRBJ1-1, with 10 bases identical to TRBD1. J was trimmed by 5 bases and V by 5 bases; bases with no gene match: 5. CDR3 length equals 14 residues. Germline V gives CDR1 MDHEN, CDR2 SYDVKM.

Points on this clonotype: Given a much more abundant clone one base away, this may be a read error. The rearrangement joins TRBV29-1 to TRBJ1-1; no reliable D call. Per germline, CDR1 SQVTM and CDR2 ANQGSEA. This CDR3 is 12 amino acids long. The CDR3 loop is CSILLGNAEAFF. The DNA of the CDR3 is TGCAGCATTCTGTTGGGGAACGCTGAAGCTTTCTTT.

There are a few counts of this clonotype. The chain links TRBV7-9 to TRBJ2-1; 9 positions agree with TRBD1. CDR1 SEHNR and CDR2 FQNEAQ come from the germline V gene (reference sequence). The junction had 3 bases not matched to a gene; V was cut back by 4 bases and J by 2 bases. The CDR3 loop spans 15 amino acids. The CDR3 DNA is TGTGCCAGCAGCTACCGACAGGGGGCCTACAATGAGCAGTTCTTC. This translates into CASSYRQGAYNEQFF. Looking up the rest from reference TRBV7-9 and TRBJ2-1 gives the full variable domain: DTGVSQNPRHKITKRGQNVTFRCDPISEHNRLYWYRQTLGQGPEFLTYFQNEAQLEKSRLLSDRFSAERPKGSFSTLEIQRTEQGDSAMYLCASSYRQGAYNEQFFGPGTRLTVL.

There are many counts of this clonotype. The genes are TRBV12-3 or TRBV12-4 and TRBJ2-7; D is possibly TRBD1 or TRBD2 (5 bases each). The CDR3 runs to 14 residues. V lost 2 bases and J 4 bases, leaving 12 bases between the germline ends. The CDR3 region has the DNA TGTGCCAGCAGTTTAACGGGGACCAAGTACGAGCAGTACTTC. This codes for CASSLTGTKYEQYF.

CDR3 in amino acids: CATSDPGLQETQYF. Here the CDR3 DNA reads TGTGCCACCAGTGACCCGGGACTTCAAGAGACCCAGTACTTC. The rearrangement joins TRBV24-1 to TRBJ2-5; weak D call: TRBD2 (6 bases). Trimming stripped 4 bases from V and 2 bases from J, with 10 bases between. Germline assignment: CDR1 KGHDR and CDR2 SFDVKD. The CDR3 loop spans 14 amino acids.

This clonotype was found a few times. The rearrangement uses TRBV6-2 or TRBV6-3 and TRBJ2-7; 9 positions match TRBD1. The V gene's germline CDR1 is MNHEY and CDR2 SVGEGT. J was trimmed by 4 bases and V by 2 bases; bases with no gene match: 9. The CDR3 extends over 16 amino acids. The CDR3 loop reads CASSYPTDRGSYEQYF. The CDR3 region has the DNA TGTGCCAGCAGTTACCCGACGGACAGGGGTTCGTACGAGCAGTACTTC.

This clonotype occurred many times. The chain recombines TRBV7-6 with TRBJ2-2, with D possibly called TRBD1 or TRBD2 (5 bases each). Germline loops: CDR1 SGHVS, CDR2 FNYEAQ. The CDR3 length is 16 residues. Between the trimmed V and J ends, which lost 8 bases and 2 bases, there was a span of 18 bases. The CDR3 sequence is CASSGSAGANTGELFF. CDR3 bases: TGTGCCAGCTCCGGGTCGGCCGGGGCAAACACCGGGGAGCTGTTTTTT.

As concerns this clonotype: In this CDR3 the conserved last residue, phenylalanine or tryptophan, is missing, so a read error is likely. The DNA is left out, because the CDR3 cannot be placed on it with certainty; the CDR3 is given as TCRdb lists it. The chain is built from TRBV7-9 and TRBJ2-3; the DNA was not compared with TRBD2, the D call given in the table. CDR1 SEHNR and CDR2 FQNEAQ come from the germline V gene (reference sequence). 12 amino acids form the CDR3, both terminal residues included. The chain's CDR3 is CASSIPTSGVVI.

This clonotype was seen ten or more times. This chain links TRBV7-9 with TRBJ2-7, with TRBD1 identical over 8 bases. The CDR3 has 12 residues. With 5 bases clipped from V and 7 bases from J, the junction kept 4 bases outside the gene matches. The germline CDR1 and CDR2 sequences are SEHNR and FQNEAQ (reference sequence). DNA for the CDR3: TGTGCCAGCAGCGCGCGGGACAGGGAGCAGTACTTC. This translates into CASSARDREQYF.

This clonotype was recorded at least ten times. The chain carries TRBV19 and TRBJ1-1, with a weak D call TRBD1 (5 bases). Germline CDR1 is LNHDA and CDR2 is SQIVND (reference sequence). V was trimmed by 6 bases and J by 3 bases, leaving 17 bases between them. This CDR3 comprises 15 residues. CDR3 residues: CASSSNGRAYTEAFF. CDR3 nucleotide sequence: TGTGCCAGTAGCAGTAATGGCAGGGCGTACACTGAAGCTTTCTTT. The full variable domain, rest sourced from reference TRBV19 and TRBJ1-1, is DGGITQSPKYLFRKEGQNVTLSCEQNLNHDAMYWYRQDPGQGLRLIYYSQIVNDFQKGDIAEGYSVSREKKESFPLTVTSAQKNPTAFYLCASSSNGRAYTEAFFGQGTRLTVV.

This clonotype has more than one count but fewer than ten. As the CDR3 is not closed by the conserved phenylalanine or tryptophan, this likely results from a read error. This CDR3 reads CSVVSGSTEAFS. In DNA, the CDR3 is TGCAGCGTTGTCTCGGGGAGCACTGAAGCTTTCTCT. The J gene is TRBJ1-1, the V gene TRBV29-1, with D unresolved. V was shortened by 4 bases and J by 4 bases, with 10 bases between the two germline ends. The CDR3 is 12 residues long. Germline CDR1 reads SQVTM; CDR2 reads ANQGSEA.

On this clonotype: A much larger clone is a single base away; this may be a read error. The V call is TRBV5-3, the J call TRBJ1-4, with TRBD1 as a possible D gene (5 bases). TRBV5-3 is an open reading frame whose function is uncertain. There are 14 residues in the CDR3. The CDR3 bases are TGTGCCAGCAGCTTGGGGCGGAATAATGGAAAACTGTTTTTT. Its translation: CASSLGRNNGKLFF.

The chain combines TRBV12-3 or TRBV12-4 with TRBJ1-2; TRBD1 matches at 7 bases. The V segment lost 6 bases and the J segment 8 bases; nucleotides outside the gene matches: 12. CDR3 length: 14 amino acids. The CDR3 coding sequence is TGTGCCAGCAGACCCCCCGGACAGGCTGGCGGCTACACCTTC. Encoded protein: CASRPPGQAGGYTF.

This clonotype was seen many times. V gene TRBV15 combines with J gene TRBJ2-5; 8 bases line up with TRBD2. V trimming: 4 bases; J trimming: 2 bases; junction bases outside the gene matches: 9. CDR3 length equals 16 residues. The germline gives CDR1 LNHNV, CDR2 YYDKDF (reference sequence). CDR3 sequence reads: CATSTAGGAIQETQYF. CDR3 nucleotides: TGTGCCACCAGCACAGCCGGGGGGGCAATACAAGAGACCCAGTACTTC.

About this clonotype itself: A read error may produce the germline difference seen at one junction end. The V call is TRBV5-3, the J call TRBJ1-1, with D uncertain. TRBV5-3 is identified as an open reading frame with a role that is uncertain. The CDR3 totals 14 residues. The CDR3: CASSFQDPNTGAFF. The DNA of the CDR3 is TGTGCCAGCAGCTTTCAGGATCCGAACACTGGAGCTTTCTTT.

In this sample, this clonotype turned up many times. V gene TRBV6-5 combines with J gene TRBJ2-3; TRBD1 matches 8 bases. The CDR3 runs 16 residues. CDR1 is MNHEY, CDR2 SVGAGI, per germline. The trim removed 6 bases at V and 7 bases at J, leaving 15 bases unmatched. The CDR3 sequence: CASSPIAGGLGYTQYF. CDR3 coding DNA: TGTGCCAGCAGCCCTATCGCAGGGGGCCTCGGTTATACGCAGTATTTT.

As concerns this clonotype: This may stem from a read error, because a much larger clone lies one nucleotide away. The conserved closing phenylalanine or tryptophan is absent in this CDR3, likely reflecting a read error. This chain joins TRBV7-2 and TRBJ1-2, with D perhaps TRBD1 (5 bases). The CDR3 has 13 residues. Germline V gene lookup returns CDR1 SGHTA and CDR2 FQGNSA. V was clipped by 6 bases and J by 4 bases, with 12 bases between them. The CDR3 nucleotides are TGTGCCAGCAGTTCAACAGGACGCTATGGCTACACCCTC. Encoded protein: CASSSTGRYGYTL.

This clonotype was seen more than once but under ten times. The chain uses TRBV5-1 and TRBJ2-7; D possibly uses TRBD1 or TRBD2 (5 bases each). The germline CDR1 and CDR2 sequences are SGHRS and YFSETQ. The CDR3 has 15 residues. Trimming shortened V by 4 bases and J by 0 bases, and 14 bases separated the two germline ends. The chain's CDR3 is CASSIGTGASYEQYF. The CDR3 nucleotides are TGCGCCAGCAGCATAGGGACCGGAGCCTCCTACGAGCAGTACTTC.